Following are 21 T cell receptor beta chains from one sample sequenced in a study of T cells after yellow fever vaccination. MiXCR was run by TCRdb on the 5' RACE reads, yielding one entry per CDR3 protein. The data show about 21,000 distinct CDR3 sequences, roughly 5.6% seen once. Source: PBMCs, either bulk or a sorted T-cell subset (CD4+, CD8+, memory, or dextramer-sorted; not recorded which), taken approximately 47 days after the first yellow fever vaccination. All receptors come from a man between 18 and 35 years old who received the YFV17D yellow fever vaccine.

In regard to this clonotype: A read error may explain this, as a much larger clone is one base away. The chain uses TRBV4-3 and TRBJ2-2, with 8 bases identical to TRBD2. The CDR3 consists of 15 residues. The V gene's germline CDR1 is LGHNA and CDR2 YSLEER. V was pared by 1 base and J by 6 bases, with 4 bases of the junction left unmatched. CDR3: CASSQASGWAGELFF. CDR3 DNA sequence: TGCGCCAGCAGCCAAGCTAGCGGGTGGGCCGGGGAGCTGTTTTTT.

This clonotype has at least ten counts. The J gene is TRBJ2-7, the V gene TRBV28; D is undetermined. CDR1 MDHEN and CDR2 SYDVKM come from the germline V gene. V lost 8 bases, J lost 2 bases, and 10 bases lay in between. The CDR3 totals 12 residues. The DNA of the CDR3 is TGTGCCAGCTCCAAGGGTACCTACGAGCAGTACGTC. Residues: CASSKGTYEQYV.

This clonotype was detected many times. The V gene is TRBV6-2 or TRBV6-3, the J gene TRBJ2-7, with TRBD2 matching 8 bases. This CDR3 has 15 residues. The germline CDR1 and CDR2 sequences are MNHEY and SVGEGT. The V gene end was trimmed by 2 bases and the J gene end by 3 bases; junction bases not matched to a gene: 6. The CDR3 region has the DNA TGTGCCAGCAGTTACCTCGGGACTAGTCTCTACGAGCAGTACGTC. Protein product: CASSYLGTSLYEQYV.

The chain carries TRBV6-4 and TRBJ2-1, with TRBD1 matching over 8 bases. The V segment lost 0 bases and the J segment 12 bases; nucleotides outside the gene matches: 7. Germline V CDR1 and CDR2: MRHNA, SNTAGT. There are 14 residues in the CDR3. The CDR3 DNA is TGTGCCAGCAGTGACTCGGCAGGGGGCTTCGTGCAGTTCTTC. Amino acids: CASSDSAGGFVQFF.

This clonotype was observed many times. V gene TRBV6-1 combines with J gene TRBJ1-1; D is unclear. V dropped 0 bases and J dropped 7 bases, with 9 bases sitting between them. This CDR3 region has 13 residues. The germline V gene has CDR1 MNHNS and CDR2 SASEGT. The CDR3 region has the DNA TGTGCCAGCAGTGAAGCGCTTAAGATTGAAGCTTTCTTT. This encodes CASSEALKIEAFF.

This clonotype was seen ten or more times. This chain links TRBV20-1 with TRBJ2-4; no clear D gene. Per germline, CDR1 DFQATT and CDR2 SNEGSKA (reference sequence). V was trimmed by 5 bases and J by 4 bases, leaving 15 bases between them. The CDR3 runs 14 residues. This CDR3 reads CSALGRRLKNIQYF. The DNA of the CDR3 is TGCAGTGCTCTAGGACGGAGACTGAAAAACATTCAGTACTTC.

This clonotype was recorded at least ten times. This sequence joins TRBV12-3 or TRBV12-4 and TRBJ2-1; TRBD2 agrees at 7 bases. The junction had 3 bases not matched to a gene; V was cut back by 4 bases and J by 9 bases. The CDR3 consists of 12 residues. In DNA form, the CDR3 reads TGTGCCAGCAGTTCTCAGCGGGGTGAGCAGTTCTTC. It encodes CASSSQRGEQFF.

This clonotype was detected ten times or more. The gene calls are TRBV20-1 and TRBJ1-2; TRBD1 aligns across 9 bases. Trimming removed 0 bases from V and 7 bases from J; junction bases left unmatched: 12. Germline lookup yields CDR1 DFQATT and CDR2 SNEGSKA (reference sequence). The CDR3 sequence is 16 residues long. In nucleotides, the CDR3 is TGCAGTGCTAGAGACCCGTTCTACCGGGACAGGGCTGGCTACACCTTC. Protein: CSARDPFYRDRAGYTF.

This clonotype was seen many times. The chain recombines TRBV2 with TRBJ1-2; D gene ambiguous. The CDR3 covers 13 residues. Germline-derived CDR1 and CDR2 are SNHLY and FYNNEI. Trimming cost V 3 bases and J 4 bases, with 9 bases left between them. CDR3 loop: CASSDAAGYGYTF. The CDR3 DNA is TGTGCCAGCAGTGATGCGGCAGGCTATGGCTACACCTTC. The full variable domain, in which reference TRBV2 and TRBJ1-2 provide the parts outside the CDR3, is EPEVTQTPSHQVTQMGQEVILRCVPISNHLYFYWYRQILGQKVEFLVSFYNNEISEKSEIFDDQFSVERPDGSNFTLKIRSTKLEDSAMYFCASSDAAGYGYTFGSGTRLTVV.

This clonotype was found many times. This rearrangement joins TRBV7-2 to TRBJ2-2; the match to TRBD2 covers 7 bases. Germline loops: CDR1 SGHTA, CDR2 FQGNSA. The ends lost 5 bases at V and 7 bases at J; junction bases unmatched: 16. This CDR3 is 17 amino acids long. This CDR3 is CASSPRDYPRGDGELFF. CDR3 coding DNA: TGTGCCAGCAGCCCTCGGGACTACCCCCGTGGAGACGGGGAGCTGTTTTTT.

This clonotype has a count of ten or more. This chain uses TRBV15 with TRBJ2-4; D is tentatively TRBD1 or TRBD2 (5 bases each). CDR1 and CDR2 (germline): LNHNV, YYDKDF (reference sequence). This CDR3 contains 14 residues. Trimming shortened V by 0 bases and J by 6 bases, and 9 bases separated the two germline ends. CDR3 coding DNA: TGTGCCACCAGCAGAGAGGGGGAGACAAACATTCAGTACTTC. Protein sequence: CATSREGETNIQYF.

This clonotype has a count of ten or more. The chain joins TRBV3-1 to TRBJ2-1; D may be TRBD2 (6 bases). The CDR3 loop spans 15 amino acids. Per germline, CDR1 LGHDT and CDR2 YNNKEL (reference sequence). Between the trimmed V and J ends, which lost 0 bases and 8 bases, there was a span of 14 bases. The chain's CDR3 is CASSQDPSGRYEQFF. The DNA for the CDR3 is TGTGCCAGCAGCCAAGATCCGTCAGGGAGGTATGAGCAGTTCTTC.

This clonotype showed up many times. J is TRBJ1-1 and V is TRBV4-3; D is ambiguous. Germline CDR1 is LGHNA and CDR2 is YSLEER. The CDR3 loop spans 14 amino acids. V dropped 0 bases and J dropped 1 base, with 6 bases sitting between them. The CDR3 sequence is CASSQDRRNTEAFF. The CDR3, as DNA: TGCGCCAGCAGCCAAGACAGGCGGAACACTGAAGCTTTCTTT.

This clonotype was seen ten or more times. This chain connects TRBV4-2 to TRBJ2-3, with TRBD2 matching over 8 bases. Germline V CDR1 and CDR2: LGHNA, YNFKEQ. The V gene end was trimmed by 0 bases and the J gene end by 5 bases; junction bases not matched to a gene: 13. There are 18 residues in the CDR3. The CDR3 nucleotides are TGTGCCAGCAGCCAAGATGTTGTGGGACTAGGTATTCAAGATACGCAGTATTTT. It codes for CASSQDVVGLGIQDTQYF.

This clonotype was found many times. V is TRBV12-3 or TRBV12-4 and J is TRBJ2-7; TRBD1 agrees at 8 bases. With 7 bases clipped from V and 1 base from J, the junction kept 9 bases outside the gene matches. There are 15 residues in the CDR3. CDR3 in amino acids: CASTAGRGLSYEQYF. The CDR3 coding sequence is TGTGCCAGCACCGCGGGCAGGGGGCTATCCTACGAGCAGTACTTC.

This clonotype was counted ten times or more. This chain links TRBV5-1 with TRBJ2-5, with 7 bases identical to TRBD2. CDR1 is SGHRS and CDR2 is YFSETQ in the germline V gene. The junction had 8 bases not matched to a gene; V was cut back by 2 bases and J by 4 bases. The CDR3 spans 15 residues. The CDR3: CASSFDGGELETQYF. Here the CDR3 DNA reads TGCGCCAGCAGCTTCGATGGGGGGGAGCTAGAGACCCAGTACTTC.

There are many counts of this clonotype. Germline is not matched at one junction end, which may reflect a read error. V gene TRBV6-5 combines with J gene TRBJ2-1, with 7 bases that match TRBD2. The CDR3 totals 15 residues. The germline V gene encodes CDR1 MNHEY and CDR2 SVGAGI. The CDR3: CASSYSPTSYDEQFF. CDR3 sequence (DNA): TGTGCCAGCAGTTACTCACCGACTAGCTACGATGAGCAGTTCTTC.

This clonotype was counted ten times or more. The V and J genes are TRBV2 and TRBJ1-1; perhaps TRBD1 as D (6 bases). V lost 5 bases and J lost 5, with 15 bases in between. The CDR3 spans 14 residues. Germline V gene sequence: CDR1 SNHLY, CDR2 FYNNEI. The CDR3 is CASSPGFDRTEAFF. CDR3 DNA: TGTGCCAGCAGTCCAGGGTTCGACAGGACTGAAGCTTTCTTT.

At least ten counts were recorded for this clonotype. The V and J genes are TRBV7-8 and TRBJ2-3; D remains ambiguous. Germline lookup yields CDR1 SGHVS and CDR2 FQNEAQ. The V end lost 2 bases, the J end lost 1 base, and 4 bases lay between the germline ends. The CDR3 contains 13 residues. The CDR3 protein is CASSLQGTDTQYF. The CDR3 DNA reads TGTGCCAGCAGCTTACAGGGCACAGATACGCAGTATTTT.

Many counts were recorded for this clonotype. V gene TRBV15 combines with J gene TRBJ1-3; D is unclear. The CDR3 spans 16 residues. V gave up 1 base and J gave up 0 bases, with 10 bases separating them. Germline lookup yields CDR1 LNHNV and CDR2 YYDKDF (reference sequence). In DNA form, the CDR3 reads TGTGCCACCAGCAGAGGGGCCGGCGCCTCTGGAAACACCATATATTTT. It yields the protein CATSRGAGASGNTIYF. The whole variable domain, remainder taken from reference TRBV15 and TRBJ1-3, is DAMVIQNPRYQVTQFGKPVTLSCSQTLNHNVMYWYQQKSSQAPKLLFHYYDKDFNNEADTPDNFQSRRPNTSFCFLDIRSPGLGDTAMYLCATSRGAGASGNTIYFGEGSWLTVV.

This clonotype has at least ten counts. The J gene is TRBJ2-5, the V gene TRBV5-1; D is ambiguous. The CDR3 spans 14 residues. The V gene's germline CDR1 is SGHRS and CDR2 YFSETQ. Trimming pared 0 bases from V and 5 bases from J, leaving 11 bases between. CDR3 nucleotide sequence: TGCGCCAGCAGCTTGGTGCCAGACGATGAGACCCAGTACTTC. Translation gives CASSLVPDDETQYF.